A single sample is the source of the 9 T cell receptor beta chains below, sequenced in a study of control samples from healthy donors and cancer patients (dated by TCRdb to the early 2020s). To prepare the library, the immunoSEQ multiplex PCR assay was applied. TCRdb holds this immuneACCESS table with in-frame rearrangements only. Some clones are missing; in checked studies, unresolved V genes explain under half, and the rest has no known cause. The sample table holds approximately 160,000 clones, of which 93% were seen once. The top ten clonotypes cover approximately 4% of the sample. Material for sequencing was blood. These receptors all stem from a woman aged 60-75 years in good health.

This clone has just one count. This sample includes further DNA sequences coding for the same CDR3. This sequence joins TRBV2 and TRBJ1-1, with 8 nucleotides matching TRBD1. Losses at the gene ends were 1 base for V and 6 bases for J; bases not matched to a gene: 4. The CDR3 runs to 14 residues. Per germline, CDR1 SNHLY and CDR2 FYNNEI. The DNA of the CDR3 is TGTGCCAGCAGTGAAGGACAGGGGCGATCTGAAGCTTTCTTT. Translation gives CASSEGQGRSEAFF.

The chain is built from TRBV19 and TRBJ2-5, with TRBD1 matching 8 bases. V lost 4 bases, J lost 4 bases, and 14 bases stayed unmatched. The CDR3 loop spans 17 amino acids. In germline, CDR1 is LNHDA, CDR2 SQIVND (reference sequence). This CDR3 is CASSSSLTGVSRETQYF. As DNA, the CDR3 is TGTGCCAGTAGTAGTTCCTTGACAGGGGTGTCGAGAGAGACCCAGTACTTC.

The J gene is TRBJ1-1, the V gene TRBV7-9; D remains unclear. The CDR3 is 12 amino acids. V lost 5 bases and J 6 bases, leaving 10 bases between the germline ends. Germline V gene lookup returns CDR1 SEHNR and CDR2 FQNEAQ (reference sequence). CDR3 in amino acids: CASSIHLAEAFF. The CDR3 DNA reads TGTGCCAGCAGCATACATCTGGCTGAAGCTTTCTTT.

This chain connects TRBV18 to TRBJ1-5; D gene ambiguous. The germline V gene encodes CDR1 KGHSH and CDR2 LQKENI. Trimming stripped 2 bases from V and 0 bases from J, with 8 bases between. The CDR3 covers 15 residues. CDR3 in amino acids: CASSPWAVSNQPQHF. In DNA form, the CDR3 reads TGTGCCAGCTCACCATGGGCAGTTAGCAATCAGCCCCAGCATTTT. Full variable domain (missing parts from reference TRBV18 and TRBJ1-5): NAGVMQNPRHLVRRRGQEARLRCSPMKGHSHVYWYRQLPEEGLKFMVYLQKENIIDESGMPKERFSAEFPKEGPSILRIQQVVRGDSAAYFCASSPWAVSNQPQHFGDGTRLSIL.

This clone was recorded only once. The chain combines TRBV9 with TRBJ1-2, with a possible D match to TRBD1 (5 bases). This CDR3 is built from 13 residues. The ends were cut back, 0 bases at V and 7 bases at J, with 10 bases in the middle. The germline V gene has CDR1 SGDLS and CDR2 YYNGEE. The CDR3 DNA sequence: TGTGCCAGCAGCGTAGCCAGGGTGGGTGGCTACACCTTC. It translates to CASSVARVGGYTF.

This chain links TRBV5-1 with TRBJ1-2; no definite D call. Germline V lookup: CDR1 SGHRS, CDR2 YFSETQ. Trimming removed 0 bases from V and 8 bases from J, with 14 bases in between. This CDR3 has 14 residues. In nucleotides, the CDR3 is TGCGCCAGCAGCTTGGGACCCCCGACTCGCGGCTACACCTTC. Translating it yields CASSLGPPTRGYTF.

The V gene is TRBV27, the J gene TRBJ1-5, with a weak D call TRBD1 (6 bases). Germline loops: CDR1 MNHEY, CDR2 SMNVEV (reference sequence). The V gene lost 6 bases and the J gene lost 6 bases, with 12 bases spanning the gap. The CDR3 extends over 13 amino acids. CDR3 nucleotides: TGTGCCAGCAGCCGACAACAGGGTCAGCCCCAGCATTTT. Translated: CASSRQQGQPQHF.

In DNA form, the CDR3 reads TGTGCCAGCAGTTACGCGGGGGCTTACAATGAGCAGTTCTTC. It translates to CASSYAGAYNEQFF. The chain carries TRBV6-2 or TRBV6-3 and TRBJ2-1; weak D call: TRBD2 (7 bases). The V end lost 2 bases, the J end lost 4 bases, and 9 bases lay between the germline ends. Germline V gene sequence: CDR1 MNHEY, CDR2 SVGEGT. This CDR3 is 14 amino acids long.

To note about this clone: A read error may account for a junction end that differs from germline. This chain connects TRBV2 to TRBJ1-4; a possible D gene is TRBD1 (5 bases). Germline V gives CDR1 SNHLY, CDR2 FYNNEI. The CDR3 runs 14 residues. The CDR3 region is CASREAVRVIELFF. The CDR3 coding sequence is TGTGCCAGCAGGGAAGCCGTCAGGGTCATAGAACTGTTTTTT.